This T cell receptor beta chain is drawn from a study of T cell responses to AZD1222 COVID-19 vaccine. Study context: Second-dose schedules of about 4 or about 12 weeks were combined. The study, taken as a whole, reports: Samples come after the peak T cell response, not at day 14. Nearly half of spike-specific TCRs reportedly target unmutated variant regions. Donors were chiefly white British, with a greater number of females, and clonal diversity was perhaps underestimated.

CDR3 length: 16 amino acids. Germline V lookup: CDR1 ENHRY, CDR2 SYGVKD. The junction had 7 bases not matched to a gene; V was cut back by 6 bases and J by 2 bases. Sequencing used immunoSEQ multiplex PCR; TCRdb keeps in-frame clones, though not all of them. The sample holds about 82,000 clones, roughly nine tenths seen once. This clone was seen just once. What it binds is not known. Sequencing was performed on peripheral blood, taken on day 0 of AZD1222 vaccination. The TCR comes from an adult in good health. The rearrangement joins TRBV10-3 to TRBJ2-1, with 10 bases fitting TRBD2. The CDR3 bases are TGTGCCATCAGGGCGACTAGCGGGTTAACCTACAATGAGCAGTTCTTC. Translated: CAIRATSGLTYNEQFF.